The text below deals with one T cell receptor (beta chain). What this receptor recognizes is not known. Base qualities were left out, and no much larger clone turns up one base away. These data are taken from a study of blood T cell repertoires in COVID-19 (dated by TCRdb to about 2020). About the full investigation: Samples from collaborators originated in the United States, Italy and Spain and spanned both the acute and convalescent phases of COVID-19. The prospective study material was composed of cDNA or gDNA derived from T cells, B-cell-depleted T cells, or PBMCs. Subjects who had been exposed to COVID-19, were actively infected with it, or had recovered from it provided the deeply sampled blood TCRbeta repertoires that made up the dataset. The repertoires were released in a freely available public database intended as a resource for research on the immune response to SARS-CoV-2. Samples were obtained from the ongoing ImmuneRACE study (first 160 participants) and from approximately 1,200 subjects provided by 6 global collaborators. Sample metadata almost always included a de-identified subject ID, COVID-19 status, age in years and sex. Where HLA class I and class II types were available, the types were taken from metadata supplied by the sample provider, not from assay-based typing. Beyond this particular receptor, the publication reports: The amount of clinical and demographic metadata varied by source and participant and was provided uncurated.

Each collaborating institution followed its own protocols to collect whole blood in K2EDTA tubes. For TCRbeta analysis, collaborators shipped samples as frozen whole blood, isolated PBMCs, or DNA extracted from either of those sample types. The germline V gene specifies SNHLY as CDR1 and FYNNEI as CDR2. V and J are truncated by 5 bases and 7 bases respectively, leaving an intervening sequence of 14 bases. Its CDR3 holds 14 amino acids, cysteine through phenylalanine. The read is trimmed to its CDR3 DNA, 42 bases read in frame from base 1. TCRbeta CDR3 regions were amplified from genomic DNA by means of the immunoSEQ Assay, a bias-controlled multiplex PCR. Turning to the authors' computational methods: Within the assay, amplification of reference gene primers was used to estimate how many nucleated cells each sample contained. To quantify the absolute abundance of each unique TCRbeta CDR3 rearrangement, sequence reads were collapsed and filtered. For each sample, productive Simpson clonality was calculated by taking the square root of Simpson's diversity index across productive rearrangements. What TCRdb holds here is the immuneACCESS table cut down to in-frame rearrangements. Part of the clones is not present; checked against another copy, under half of the missing clones reflect an unresolved V gene, and the others are unexplained. V and J calls and clone size are those listed in that table; D and trimming were worked out from the DNA. Across this sample there are over 150,000 clones, with approximately 84% seen only once. Clones ranked in the top ten supply roughly 6.9% of the sample.

The rearrangement combines TRBV2 with TRBJ2-2; matching of 5 bases hints at TRBD2 as the D gene. Sequencing input: peripheral blood. The TCR comes from a human donor with acute or convalescent COVID-19. The donor label of this sample is uncertain. DNA sequence: TGTGCCAGCAGTAACCCTCTACGGGGCGGGGAGCTGTTTTTT. The translation is CASSNPLRGGELFF.